A single sample gave rise to the 18 T cell receptor beta chains below, sequenced in a study of shared clonotypes between healthy human individuals (TCRdb year 2020). Receptors were amplified or captured by the immunoSEQ multiplex PCR assay. The table comes from immuneACCESS by way of TCRdb, which keeps in-frame sequences with V and J called. Part of the clones is missing from these tables; in studies checked, under half for an unresolved V gene and the rest for unknown reasons. Recorded for this sample are approximately 740,000 clones; roughly 70% of them occurred a single time. The ten biggest clones cover more than 1.5% of the sample. The source material was memory CD4+ T cells sorted from blood. The cell subset or site label of this sample denotes: CD45RA-negative fraction. The receptors come from a woman in her 30s in good health.

The chain recombines TRBV19 with TRBJ2-7; D may be TRBD2 (5 bases). Trimming took 9 bases from V and 10 from J, leaving 16 bases between them. CDR1 is LNHDA and CDR2 is SQIVND in the germline V gene (reference sequence). The CDR3 runs to 11 residues. CDR3 region: CASRDIGNQYF. The CDR3, as DNA: TGTGCCAGCCGTGATATCGGGAATCAGTACTTC.

V usage is TRBV9 and J usage is TRBJ2-1; D is unresolved. CDR1 and CDR2 (germline): SGDLS, YYNGEE. Trimming stripped 0 bases from V and 8 bases from J, with 6 bases between. The CDR3 loop spans 12 amino acids. The chain's CDR3 is CASSVDAYEQFF. Written as DNA, the CDR3 is TGTGCCAGCAGCGTAGACGCCTATGAGCAGTTCTTC.

Here the CDR3 DNA reads TGTGCCAGCAGTCCGGGGGACAAATTCTACGAGCAGTACTTC. Its translation: CASSPGDKFYEQYF. The V call is TRBV27, the J call TRBJ2-7, with D perhaps being TRBD1 or TRBD2 (6 bases each). The CDR3 covers 14 residues. The V end lost 5 bases, the J end lost 3 bases, and 14 bases lay between the germline ends. Germline V gene data show CDR1 as MNHEY and CDR2 as SMNVEV (reference sequence).

This chain connects TRBV28 to TRBJ2-3, with D uncertain. V gave up 6 bases and J gave up 5 bases, with 21 bases separating them. Germline CDR1 MDHEN, CDR2 SYDVKM. The CDR3 extends over 16 amino acids. The CDR3 DNA follows: TGTGCCAGCAGAAACCAGGAGCGACTTAACAAAGATACGCAGTATTTT. Translated, it gives CASRNQERLNKDTQYF.

The V call is TRBV5-1, the J call TRBJ2-1, with D unresolved. The CDR3 loop spans 13 amino acids. CDR1 and CDR2 from the germline V gene are SGHRS and YFSETQ. V lost 5 bases and J 6 bases, leaving 12 bases between the germline ends. The CDR3 here is CASRATISNEQFF. The CDR3 region has the DNA TGCGCCAGCAGAGCCACTATTTCCAATGAGCAGTTCTTC.

This clone was recorded at least ten times. The rearrangement links TRBV5-6 to TRBJ2-7; 7 bases are a match to TRBD2. J lost 6 bases, V lost 2 bases, and 8 bases had no gene match. The germline V gene has CDR1 SGHDT and CDR2 YYEEEE. The CDR3 is 14 residues long. In nucleotides, the CDR3 is TGTGCCAGCAGCTTCGGGGACTATAGGGGCGAGCAGTACTTC. Translated, it gives CASSFGDYRGEQYF.

In its sample, this clone was seen once. This specimen includes other DNA sequences encoding the same CDR3. The V call is TRBV18, the J call TRBJ2-7, with D possibly TRBD2 on 6 matching bases. Trimming removed 0 bases at V and 4 bases at J, with 7 bases between. This CDR3 region has 13 residues. Looked up from germline, CDR1 is KGHSH and CDR2 is LQKENI. CDR3 region: CASSPPAGYEQYF. CDR3 DNA: TGTGCCAGCTCACCACCGGCGGGATACGAGCAGTACTTC.

This chain uses TRBV7-2 with TRBJ1-3; a weak D match, TRBD1 (6 bases). Trimming removed 6 bases at V and 5 bases at J, with 11 bases between. The CDR3 has 13 amino acids. Per the germline V gene, CDR1 is SGHTA and CDR2 is FQGNSA. The CDR3 loop is CASSWGPRNTIYF. CDR3 coding DNA: TGTGCCAGCAGTTGGGGGCCGAGAAACACCATATATTTT. The variable domain in full, completed from reference TRBV7-2 and TRBJ1-3, reads GAGVSQSPSNKVTEKGKDVELRCDPISGHTALYWYRQSLGQGLEFLIYFQGNSAPDKSGLPSDRFSAERTGGSVSTLTIQRTQQEDSAVYLCASSWGPRNTIYFGEGSWLTVV.

J is TRBJ2-7 and V is TRBV11-1; 13 nucleotides line up with TRBD2. CDR3 length: 15 residues. With V trimmed by 3 bases and J by 4 bases, 3 bases remained unmatched. CDR1 is SGHAT, CDR2 FQDESV, per germline (reference sequence). DNA for the CDR3: TGTGCCAGCAGCTTGTGGACTAGCGGGAGTTACGAGCAGTACTTC. Protein: CASSLWTSGSYEQYF.

V gene TRBV25-1 combines with J gene TRBJ2-2, with 9 bases aligning to TRBD1. Germline-derived CDR1 and CDR2 are MGHDK and SYGVNS. The CDR3 contains 13 residues. V trimming: 6 bases; J trimming: 13 bases; junction bases outside the gene matches: 9. DNA for the CDR3: TGTGCCAGCAGGATGGGGACAGGGACGGGGCTGTTTTTT. Translating it yields CASRMGTGTGLFF.

The V gene is TRBV5-6, the J gene TRBJ2-3; possible D gene TRBD2, 5 bases. Trimming left V 1 base short and J 1 base short, with 13 bases between. CDR1 is SGHDT, CDR2 YYEEEE, per germline. CDR3 length equals 16 residues. Here the CDR3 DNA reads TGTGCCAGCAGCTTGTTAGGTCGGGGAGGCACAGATACGCAGTATTTT. Residues: CASSLLGRGGTDTQYF.

The rearrangement uses TRBV7-8 and TRBJ1-2; D is ambiguous. CDR1 and CDR2 from the germline V gene are SGHVS and FQNEAQ. V lost 1 base, J lost 5 bases, and 20 bases lay in between. CDR3 size: 17 residues. CDR3 region: CASSLVILSSARYGYTF. CDR3 nucleotides: TGTGCCAGCAGCTTAGTTATTTTGAGTTCCGCTCGGTATGGCTACACCTTC.

This chain uses TRBV5-1 with TRBJ1-5; D remains unclear. The CDR3 length is 13 residues. The germline V gene has CDR1 SGHRS and CDR2 YFSETQ. V lost 7 bases and J 4 bases, leaving 12 bases between the germline ends. CDR3 protein: CASSAAGNQPQHF. The CDR3 DNA follows: TGCGCCAGCTCCGCGGCGGGGAATCAGCCCCAGCATTTT.

V is TRBV28 and J is TRBJ2-2; TRBD2 aligns across 8 bases. CDR1 is MDHEN, CDR2 SYDVKM, per germline. V shed 5 bases and J 6 bases; nucleotides not matched to a gene: 11. The CDR3 spans 16 residues. The CDR3 loop is CASSRPGLVYAGELFF. The CDR3 DNA reads TGTGCCAGCAGTCGGCCGGGACTAGTGTACGCCGGGGAGCTGTTTTTT.

The chain employs TRBV6-1 and TRBJ2-2; weak D call: TRBD1 (5 bases). Trimming stripped 8 bases from V and 1 base from J, with 11 bases between. The germline V gene encodes CDR1 MNHNS and CDR2 SASEGT. This CDR3 spans 14 amino acids. CDR3 sequence: CASVVGQNTGELFF. DNA of the CDR3: TGTGCCAGCGTGGTCGGACAGAACACCGGGGAGCTGTTTTTT.

V is TRBV5-6 and J is TRBJ1-1, with 7 bases that match TRBD1. The CDR3 length is 16 residues. Per germline, CDR1 SGHDT and CDR2 YYEEEE. V was pared by 2 bases and J by 5 bases, with 12 bases of the junction left unmatched. CDR3 nucleotide sequence: TGTGCCAGCAGCTTTCAGTTAAGGGGGCGAATTACTGAAGCTTTCTTT. Translated, it gives CASSFQLRGRITEAFF.

The gene calls are TRBV19 and TRBJ1-1; D remains unclear. V lost 3 bases, J lost 8 bases, and 16 bases lay in between. Germline loops: CDR1 LNHDA, CDR2 SQIVND (reference sequence). There are 14 residues in the CDR3. CDR3 residues: CASSIDPVGKEAFF. CDR3 nucleotides: TGTGCCAGTAGTATTGATCCGGTCGGGAAGGAAGCTTTCTTT.

This chain links TRBV5-4 with TRBJ1-1; D call uncertain. The CDR3 has 14 amino acids. Deletions cut 1 base from V and 1 base from J, with 8 bases between. Germline V lookup: CDR1 SGHNT, CDR2 YYREEE (reference sequence). In nucleotides, the CDR3 is TGTGCCAGCAGCTTGATTAGCGCGAACACTGAAGCTTTCTTT. It translates to CASSLISANTEAFF.